The 29 T cell receptor beta chains below all came from one sample that was sequenced in a study of T cell responses to AZD1222 COVID-19 vaccine. Method: immunoSEQ multiplex PCR; TCRdb's copy keeps in-frame clones and lacks some. This sample has about 150,000 clones, with over 90% found just once. This specimen consisted of peripheral blood, obtained on day 0 of AZD1222 vaccination. Receptors were obtained from an adult in good health.

The genes are TRBV5-6 and TRBJ2-3; a possible D gene is TRBD1 (6 bases). This CDR3 region has 14 residues. The germline gives CDR1 SGHDT, CDR2 YYEEEE. V lost 2 bases, J lost 4 bases, and 11 bases lay in between. The CDR3 loop reads CASSLVTGPDTQYF. CDR3 sequence (DNA): TGTGCCAGCAGCTTAGTTACAGGGCCAGATACGCAGTATTTT. The entire variable domain, with the rest obtained from reference TRBV5-6 and TRBJ2-3, is as follows: DAGVTQSPTHLIKTRGQQVTLRCSPKSGHDTVSWYQQALGQGPQFIFQYYEEEERQRGNFPDRFSGHQFPNYSSELNVNALLLGDSALYLCASSLVTGPDTQYFGPGTRLTVL.

V and J are TRBV2 and TRBJ1-1; weak D call: TRBD1 (5 bases). The CDR3 has 11 residues. Germline loops: CDR1 SNHLY, CDR2 FYNNEI. V was clipped by 11 bases and J by 5 bases, with 12 bases between them. This CDR3 reads CAARAVTEAFF. CDR3 nucleotides: TGTGCCGCCAGGGCGGTGACTGAAGCTTTCTTT.

CDR3 protein: CASSLSGTGFYEQYF. For the CDR3, the DNA is TGTGCCAGCAGCCTATCCGGGACAGGGTTCTACGAGCAGTACTTC. The rearrangement links TRBV9 to TRBJ2-7, with 9 bases aligning to TRBD1. The germline V gene has CDR1 SGDLS and CDR2 YYNGEE. J gave up 3 bases and V 4 bases, and 8 bases lay outside the gene matches. The CDR3 has 15 residues.

The rearrangement links TRBV7-6 to TRBJ2-1; D is possibly TRBD1 or TRBD2 (5 bases each). Deletions cut 1 base from V and 2 bases from J, with 18 bases between. The CDR3 spans 18 residues. CDR1 SGHVS and CDR2 FNYEAQ come from the germline V gene. DNA for the CDR3: TGTGCCAGCAGCTTAGGGGGCTTACGGGGCAGAACCTACAATGAGCAGTTCTTC. Translating it yields CASSLGGLRGRTYNEQFF.

V and J are TRBV6-6 and TRBJ2-3; D tentatively fits TRBD1 or TRBD2 (5 bases each). The germline gives CDR1 MNHNY, CDR2 SVGAGI (reference sequence). This CDR3 is 18 amino acids long. V was cut by 5 bases and J by 1 base, with 22 bases left in between. DNA for the CDR3: TGTGCCAGCAGTCGCAACCCTACGGGGCAGGGAGGCACAGATACGCAGTATTTT. Translating gives CASSRNPTGQGGTDTQYF.

J is TRBJ1-2 and V is TRBV5-1; D remains ambiguous. Germline loops: CDR1 SGHRS, CDR2 YFSETQ. This CDR3 region has 12 residues. Trimming cost V 2 bases and J 8 bases, with 10 bases left between them. This CDR3 reads CASSLRNGGYTF. The DNA of the CDR3 is TGCGCCAGCAGCTTAAGAAACGGCGGCTACACCTTC.

J is TRBJ2-1 and V is TRBV21-1; the DNA was not compared with TRBD2, the D call given in the table. TRBV21-1 is termed a pseudogene. This CDR3 comprises 13 residues. CDR3 amino acids: CASSKLRENEQFF. The CDR3 coding sequence is TGTGCCAGCAGCAAACTACGGGAGAATGAGCAGTTCTTC.

This clone was counted between two and nine times. This chain joins TRBV6-6 and TRBJ2-1, with TRBD1 identical over 8 bases. V shed 0 bases and J 2 bases; nucleotides not matched to a gene: 3. The CDR3 is 16 residues long. Germline values: CDR1 MNHNY, CDR2 SVGAGI (reference sequence). CDR3: CASSYSRQGTYNEQFF. In nucleotides, the CDR3 is TGTGCCAGCAGTTACTCGAGACAGGGGACCTACAATGAGCAGTTCTTC.

The CDR3 coding sequence is TGCGCCAGCAGCTTGGACAGGGGGCAGGATCAGCCCCAGCATTTT. Amino acids: CASSLDRGQDQPQHF. This rearrangement joins TRBV5-1 to TRBJ1-5; 9 nucleotides match TRBD1. Per the germline V gene, CDR1 is SGHRS and CDR2 is YFSETQ. V lost 0 bases to trimming and J lost 5 bases; unmatched junction nucleotides: 3. This CDR3 contains 15 residues. Based on the CDR3 plus reference TRBV5-1 and TRBJ1-5, the full variable domain is KAGVTQTPRYLIKTRGQQVTLSCSPISGHRSVSWYQQTPGQGLQFLFEYFSETQRNKGNFPGRFSGRQFSNSRSEMNVSTLELGDSALYLCASSLDRGQDQPQHFGDGTRLSIL.

The chain recombines TRBV5-1 with TRBJ2-1; the match to TRBD2 covers 7 bases. The CDR3 extends over 16 amino acids. The V segment lost 4 bases and the J segment 0 bases; nucleotides outside the gene matches: 7. Looked up from germline, CDR1 is SGHRS and CDR2 is YFSETQ. CDR3 in DNA: TGCGCCAGCAGCCACCTCTCTAGCGGCTCCTACAATGAGCAGTTCTTC. This encodes CASSHLSSGSYNEQFF.

The J gene is TRBJ2-7, the V gene TRBV28, with D unresolved. CDR1 is MDHEN and CDR2 is SYDVKM in the germline V gene. V lost 2 bases, J lost 6 bases, and 20 bases lay in between. The CDR3 has 16 residues. The CDR3 DNA reads TGTGCCAGCAGTTTAATCCCCCCGAGAGAGTCTGGCGAGCAGTACTTC. It is translated as CASSLIPPRESGEQYF. The full variable domain, its missing parts supplied by reference TRBV28 and TRBJ2-7, is DVKVTQSSRYLVKRTGEKVFLECVQDMDHENMFWYRQDPGLGLRLIYFSYDVKMKEKGDIPEGYSVSREKKERFSLILESASTNQTSMYLCASSLIPPRESGEQYFGPGTRLTVT.

This clone was seen a few times. The chain uses TRBV6-5 and TRBJ1-1, with 7 positions matching TRBD1. V trimming: 6 bases; J trimming: 5 bases; junction bases outside the gene matches: 6. Germline CDR1 is MNHEY and CDR2 is SVGAGI. This CDR3 comprises 13 residues. CDR3 region: CASSTGVRTEAFF. The CDR3 coding sequence is TGTGCCAGCAGCACAGGGGTTAGGACTGAAGCTTTCTTT.

The V and J genes are TRBV19 and TRBJ1-4, with 8 bases that match TRBD1. V lost 7 bases and J lost 1; bases outside the gene matches: 11. This CDR3 is built from 17 residues. From germline, CDR1 is LNHDA and CDR2 SQIVND (reference sequence). The CDR3 reads CASNPTGVSVTNEKLFF. In nucleotides, the CDR3 is TGTGCCAGTAACCCGACAGGGGTTTCAGTAACTAATGAAAAACTGTTTTTT. The whole variable domain, remainder taken from reference TRBV19 and TRBJ1-4, is DGGITQSPKYLFRKEGQNVTLSCEQNLNHDAMYWYRQDPGQGLRLIYYSQIVNDFQKGDIAEGYSVSREKKESFPLTVTSAQKNPTAFYLCASNPTGVSVTNEKLFFGSGTQLSVL.

The V call is TRBV9, the J call TRBJ2-1; 11 positions match TRBD2. V trimming: 1 base; J trimming: 4 bases; junction bases outside the gene matches: 1. The CDR3 is 15 residues long. Germline CDR1 and CDR2: SGDLS and YYNGEE. The CDR3 region is CASSVTSGSYNEQFF. The CDR3 DNA sequence: TGTGCCAGCAGCGTAACTAGCGGGAGTTACAATGAGCAGTTCTTC.

The chain has TRBV18 and TRBJ1-1, with D possibly TRBD1 on 6 matching bases. Per the germline V gene, CDR1 is KGHSH and CDR2 is LQKENI. V was trimmed by 6 bases and J by 5 bases, leaving 16 bases between them. The CDR3 runs 14 residues. CDR3 protein: CASSPSGGRTEAFF. The CDR3 coding sequence is TGTGCCAGCTCGCCGTCGGGGGGCCGGACTGAAGCTTTCTTT.

This chain links TRBV25-1 with TRBJ2-7; D may be TRBD2 (5 bases). Per germline, CDR1 MGHDK and CDR2 SYGVNS. V lost 4 bases to trimming and J lost 7 bases, with 14 bases between them. The CDR3 length is 13 residues. The CDR3: CASSALTPGEQYF. The CDR3 bases are TGTGCCAGCAGTGCACTCACACCGGGGGAGCAGTACTTC.

The rearrangement links TRBV9 to TRBJ2-1; TRBD1 is a possible D gene (5 bases). The CDR3 runs 14 residues. The V gene lost 2 bases and the J gene lost 10 bases, with 16 bases spanning the gap. In germline, CDR1 is SGDLS, CDR2 YYNGEE. DNA for the CDR3: TGTGCCAGCAGCGTTATCCCCCAAGGGGCCGAGCAGTTCTTC. Translating gives CASSVIPQGAEQFF. Drawing the rest from reference TRBV9 and TRBJ2-1, the complete variable domain is DSGVTQTPKHLITATGQRVTLRCSPRSGDLSVYWYQQSLDQGLQFLIQYYNGEERAKGNILERFSAQQFPDLHSELNLSSLELGDSALYFCASSVIPQGAEQFFGPGTRLTVL.

The CDR3 DNA reads TGTGCCAGCTCACCGGGGCAAACAAATTCACCCCTCCACTTT. It is translated as CASSPGQTNSPLHF. The chain uses TRBV18 and TRBJ1-6; maybe TRBD1 (5 bases). This CDR3 comprises 14 residues. The V end was cut by 3 bases, the J end by 7 bases, with 10 bases between. Germline CDR1 reads KGHSH; CDR2 reads LQKENI.

This sequence joins TRBV4-1 and TRBJ1-3, with D possibly matching TRBD1 (5 bases). The germline CDR1 and CDR2 sequences are MGHRA and YSYEKL. The CDR3 is 18 residues long. Trimming cost V 1 base and J 0 bases, with 16 bases left between them. The CDR3: CASSQGPGRTHSGNTIYF. CDR3 DNA sequence: TGCGCCAGCAGCCAAGGTCCGGGACGGACTCACTCTGGAAACACCATATATTTT.

The V call is TRBV6-5, the J call TRBJ2-4, with D tentatively TRBD1 or TRBD2 (5 bases each). CDR1 is MNHEY and CDR2 is SVGAGI in the germline V gene. The CDR3 sequence is 14 residues long. Between the trimmed V and J ends, which lost 6 bases and 5 bases, there was a span of 14 bases. The CDR3 nucleotides are TGTGCCAGCAGGCGCCGGGACCTTCAAAACATTCAGTACTTC. It specifies CASRRRDLQNIQYF.

The rearrangement uses TRBV27 and TRBJ1-2; 10 bases are shared with TRBD1. The junction had 6 bases not matched to a gene; V was cut back by 4 bases and J by 4 bases. The CDR3 covers 15 residues. Germline V gene lookup returns CDR1 MNHEY and CDR2 SMNVEV (reference sequence). The DNA of the CDR3 is TGTGCCAGCAGTTCCCCGGGACAGGGGCTCTATGGCTACACCTTC. The encoded protein is CASSSPGQGLYGYTF.

The chain couples TRBV2 to TRBJ1-2; TRBD1 agrees at 11 bases. The CDR3 length is 17 residues. Germline CDR1 and CDR2: SNHLY and FYNNEI. With V trimmed by 2 bases and J by 1 base, 6 bases remained unmatched. CDR3 protein: CASSEITDRGRNYGYTF. As DNA, the CDR3 is TGTGCCAGCAGTGAAATTACGGACAGGGGGCGTAACTATGGCTACACCTTC.

The chain is built from TRBV18 and TRBJ2-2; 12 bases are shared with TRBD2. With V trimmed by 5 bases and J by 5 bases, 3 bases remained unmatched. Germline loops: CDR1 KGHSH, CDR2 LQKENI. The CDR3 has 15 residues. The CDR3 DNA sequence: TGTGCCAGCTCAACCGGGACTAGCGGGACCGGGGAGCTGTTTTTT. Its protein is CASSTGTSGTGELFF.

The V and J genes are TRBV24-1 and TRBJ2-1; D unresolved. Germline-derived CDR1 and CDR2 are KGHDR and SFDVKD. The CDR3 runs 13 residues. With 1 base removed from V and 6 bases from J, the gap between germline ends came to 6 bases. CDR3 DNA: TGTGCCACCAGTGATTTATTGGGCAATGAGCAGTTCTTC. It is translated as CATSDLLGNEQFF.

The chain has TRBV7-9 and TRBJ2-7; 10 nucleotides match TRBD1. The CDR3 covers 14 residues. The germline gives CDR1 SEHNR, CDR2 FQNEAQ (reference sequence). With 5 bases clipped from V and 4 bases from J, the junction kept 5 bases outside the gene matches. The DNA for the CDR3 is TGTGCCAGCAGCGCCCGGACAGGGGGGTACGAGCAGTACTTC. Its protein product is CASSARTGGYEQYF.

The rearrangement joins TRBV27 to TRBJ2-1; maybe TRBD2 (6 bases). The germline V gene has CDR1 MNHEY and CDR2 SMNVEV (reference sequence). Trimming stripped 5 bases from V and 4 bases from J, with 18 bases between. This CDR3 spans 16 amino acids. The CDR3 sequence: CASSLPRDSSYNEQFF. The CDR3 nucleotides are TGTGCCAGCAGTCTACCAAGGGACTCCTCTTACAATGAGCAGTTCTTC.

The J gene is TRBJ1-5, the V gene TRBV30; D not certain. Germline V CDR1 and CDR2: GTSNPN, SVGIG (reference sequence). The CDR3 extends over 13 amino acids. V shed 0 bases and J shed 4 bases, with 7 bases lying between them. The CDR3 bases are TGTGCCTGGAGTGTGGAGCATAATCAGCCCCAGCATTTT. Its translation is CAWSVEHNQPQHF.

V gene TRBV10-3 combines with J gene TRBJ1-4; D unresolved. CDR3 length: 12 residues. The germline V gene has CDR1 ENHRY and CDR2 SYGVKD. The germline V and J ends were trimmed by 6 bases and 3 bases, with 5 bases remaining between them. In DNA, the CDR3 is TGTGCCATCAGGGGCCCTAATGAAAAACTGTTTTTT. Residues: CAIRGPNEKLFF.

This chain uses TRBV7-8 with TRBJ2-3, with 7 bases matching TRBD2. V was clipped by 2 bases and J by 3 bases; unmatched bases: 11. CDR3 length: 17 residues. In germline, CDR1 is SGHVS, CDR2 FQNEAQ. The CDR3 region is CASSLSEGGPRTDTQYF. CDR3 DNA sequence: TGTGCCAGCAGCTTATCTGAGGGAGGGCCGAGAACAGATACGCAGTATTTT.